This passage covers 14 T cell receptor beta chains from one sample sequenced in a study of blood T cell repertoires in COVID-19. Profiled with immunoSEQ multiplex PCR; TCRdb holds only in-frame clones, not every one. The repertoire holds around 400,000 clones, with 70% to 90% as singletons. Sequenced input: peripheral blood. The receptors derive from a woman aged 55-69 years with COVID-19, enrolled during active disease.

V is TRBV2 and J is TRBJ1-1; TRBD1 might be the D (6 bases). This CDR3 has 13 amino acids. Per the germline V gene, CDR1 is SNHLY and CDR2 is FYNNEI. The V and J ends lost 6 bases and 2 bases respectively, with 10 bases between them. The CDR3 DNA is TGTGCCAGCAGGCGGACAGTAAACACTGAAGCTTTCTTT. Its protein is CASRRTVNTEAFF. The whole variable domain, remainder taken from reference TRBV2 and TRBJ1-1, is EPEVTQTPSHQVTQMGQEVILRCVPISNHLYFYWYRQILGQKVEFLVSFYNNEISEKSEIFDDQFSVERPDGSNFTLKIRSTKLEDSAMYFCASRRTVNTEAFFGQGTRLTVV.

This chain connects TRBV9 to TRBJ1-1; weak D call: TRBD1 (5 bases). The CDR3 contains 17 residues. Looked up from germline, CDR1 is SGDLS and CDR2 is YYNGEE. V lost 0 bases and J lost 4, with 19 bases in between. The CDR3: CASSVGVGDRRITEAFF. The CDR3, as DNA: TGTGCCAGCAGCGTAGGGGTCGGAGACAGAAGAATCACTGAAGCTTTCTTT.

This clone was counted only a few times. The V call is TRBV6-5, the J call TRBJ2-1; D may be TRBD2 (7 bases). This CDR3 has 15 residues. Trimming pared 2 bases from V and 1 base from J, leaving 9 bases between. The germline gives CDR1 MNHEY, CDR2 SVGAGI. CDR3 DNA: TGTGCCAGCAGTTACGGGGGGGCATCCTACAATGAGCAGTTCTTC. Translated, it gives CASSYGGASYNEQFF.

The chain combines TRBV18 with TRBJ2-7; D gene ambiguous. This CDR3 is 12 amino acids long. The V end was cut by 3 bases, the J end by 3 bases, with 6 bases between. Germline V gives CDR1 KGHSH, CDR2 LQKENI. CDR3 loop: CASSPQIYEQYF. CDR3 coding DNA: TGTGCCAGCTCACCTCAGATCTACGAGCAGTACTTC.

The chain links TRBV5-1 to TRBJ2-5, with D perhaps matching TRBD1 (6 bases). V was pared by 4 bases and J by 7 bases, with 20 bases between. Germline V gene data show CDR1 as SGHRS and CDR2 as YFSETQ. The CDR3 is 15 residues long. The CDR3 DNA is TGCGCCAGCAGCACCCGGGACACAGGATCGGGGACCCAGTACTTC. Translated: CASSTRDTGSGTQYF. The full variable domain, with the rest looked up from reference TRBV5-1 and TRBJ2-5, is KAGVTQTPRYLIKTRGQQVTLSCSPISGHRSVSWYQQTPGQGLQFLFEYFSETQRNKGNFPGRFSGRQFSNSRSEMNVSTLELGDSALYLCASSTRDTGSGTQYFGPGTRLLVL.

V is TRBV6-5 and J is TRBJ1-4; TRBD1 matches at 10 bases. CDR1 is MNHEY and CDR2 is SVGAGI in the germline V gene. J lost 9 bases, V lost 6 bases, and 10 bases had no gene match. There are 15 residues in the CDR3. CDR3 in amino acids: CASSSGTGDSQKLFF. DNA of the CDR3: TGTGCCAGCAGCAGTGGGACAGGGGATAGTCAAAAACTGTTTTTT.

J is TRBJ2-2 and V is TRBV5-1; D not certain. From germline, CDR1 is SGHRS and CDR2 YFSETQ. This CDR3 region has 14 residues. The germline V and J ends were trimmed by 3 bases and 1 base, with 7 bases remaining between them. CDR3 residues: CASSSSVNTGELFF. The CDR3 DNA sequence: TGCGCCAGCAGCTCCTCTGTGAACACCGGGGAGCTGTTTTTT.

For this clone: The same CDR3 can be traced to other DNA sequences in this sample. This chain connects TRBV5-1 to TRBJ1-2, with 7 bases matching TRBD1. Germline V lookup: CDR1 SGHRS, CDR2 YFSETQ. The CDR3 has 15 amino acids. V lost 0 bases, J lost 0 bases, and 2 bases stayed unmatched. The CDR3 is CASSLATGANYGYTF. As DNA, the CDR3 is TGCGCCAGCAGCTTGGCTACAGGGGCTAACTATGGCTACACCTTC.

The chain is built from TRBV6-6 and TRBJ2-7, with D perhaps TRBD2 (6 bases). Deletions cut 2 bases from V and 12 bases from J, with 17 bases between. The germline gives CDR1 MNHNY, CDR2 SVGAGI (reference sequence). This CDR3 is 13 amino acids long. The CDR3 DNA follows: TGTGCCAGCAGTTACCAGGACTACTCCGATCGGTACTTC. Its protein is CASSYQDYSDRYF.

V is TRBV30 and J is TRBJ1-1; D is perhaps TRBD1 (6 bases). The CDR3 consists of 15 residues. From germline, CDR1 is GTSNPN and CDR2 SVGIG (reference sequence). V lost 2 bases and J lost 0, with 13 bases in between. CDR3 DNA: TGTGCCTGGAGTCGTAACAGGGCCATGAACACTGAAGCTTTCTTT. This encodes CAWSRNRAMNTEAFF.

This chain links TRBV9 with TRBJ1-2, with a tentative D call TRBD1 (6 bases). Trimming took off 0 bases at V and 7 bases at J, with 10 bases between the two ends. The CDR3 runs 13 residues. The germline CDR1 and CDR2 sequences are SGDLS and YYNGEE. CDR3 nucleotides: TGTGCCAGCAGCGTAGTAGGGGGTGGTGGCTACACCTTC. Translating gives CASSVVGGGGYTF.

This clone was seen more than once but under ten times. CDR3 region: CASSSQQGTNSPLHF. CDR3 nucleotide sequence: TGTGCCAGCAGCTCCCAACAGGGGACAAATTCACCCCTCCACTTT. The V call is TRBV5-4, the J call TRBJ1-6, with 7 bases identical to TRBD1. Germline CDR1 and CDR2: SGHNT and YYREEE (reference sequence). V dropped 3 bases and J dropped 7; count of bases not matched to a gene: 7. This CDR3 comprises 15 residues.

The gene calls are TRBV6-2 or TRBV6-3 and TRBJ1-3; 7 nucleotides match TRBD1. Germline CDR1 and CDR2: MNHEY and SVGEGT. The CDR3 runs 15 residues. V was pared by 5 bases and J by 4 bases, with 8 bases of the junction left unmatched. The CDR3 DNA sequence: TGTGCCAGCAGTCGTAGCCGGGACAGCGGAAACACCATATATTTT. It yields the protein CASSRSRDSGNTIYF.

This sequence joins TRBV12-3 or TRBV12-4 and TRBJ1-1; no firm D call. Trimming took 6 bases from V and 9 from J, leaving 17 bases between them. The CDR3 has 13 amino acids. CDR3 loop: CASREEGFQKAFF. The CDR3 nucleotides read TGTGCCAGCAGAGAAGAGGGATTCCAGAAAGCTTTCTTT.